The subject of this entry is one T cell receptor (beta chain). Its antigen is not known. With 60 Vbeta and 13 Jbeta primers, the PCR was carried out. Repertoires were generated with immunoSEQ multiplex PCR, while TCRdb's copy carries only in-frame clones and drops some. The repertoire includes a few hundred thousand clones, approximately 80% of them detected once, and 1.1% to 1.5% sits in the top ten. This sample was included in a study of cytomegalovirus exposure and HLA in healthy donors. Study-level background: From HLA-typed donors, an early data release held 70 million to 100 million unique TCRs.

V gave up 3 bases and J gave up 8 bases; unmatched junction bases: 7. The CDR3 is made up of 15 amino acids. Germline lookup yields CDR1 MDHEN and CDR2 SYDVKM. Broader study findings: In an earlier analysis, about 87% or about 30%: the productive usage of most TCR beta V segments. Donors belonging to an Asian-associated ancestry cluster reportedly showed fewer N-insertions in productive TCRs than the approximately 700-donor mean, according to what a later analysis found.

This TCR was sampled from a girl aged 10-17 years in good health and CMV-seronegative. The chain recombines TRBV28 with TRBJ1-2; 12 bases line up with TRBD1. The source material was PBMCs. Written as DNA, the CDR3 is TGTGCCAGCAGTTTTCCCGGGACAGGGGGCGGAGGCTACACCTTC. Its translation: CASSFPGTGGGGYTF.